Sequencing of this T cell receptor (beta chain) was carried out in a study of vaccination effects on CD4 cells after COVID-19. Study-wide results and caveats: Pronounced clonal contraction occurred in clones induced by infection and by vaccine late after vaccination. The study had few convalescent patients and no early post-infection timepoints.

Ahead of sequencing, the ViraFEST assay grew antigen-specific CD4+ T cells using viral peptide pools. The culture ran for 10 days, and then CD4+ T cells were isolated. None of the vaccinated had previously contracted SARS-CoV-2, and their nucleocapsid antibodies tested negative. It was with about 10 IU/ml IL-2 and roughly 9.2 ug/ml peptides that around 1.8 million PBMC per well were cultured. In the cultures, half the medium was exchanged for IL-2 medium on days 3 and 7. Only in-frame clones appear in the TCRdb table, and some are missing; sequencing was by immunoSEQ multiplex PCR. The sample yields 35,000 to 40,000 clones, under 70% seen once. To note about this clone: Its antigen is not identified.

The CDR3 has 13 residues. Trimming left V 2 bases short and J 1 base short, with 6 bases between. From germline, CDR1 is SGHDT and CDR2 YYEEEE. This clonotype was obtained from a human donor who received a COVID-19 vaccine. The starting material was CD4+ T cells from PBMCs cultured with HCoV-OC43 spike peptides, obtained before COVID-19 vaccination. The subset here: HCoV-OC43 spike overlapping peptide pool stimulation. This chain connects TRBV5-6 to TRBJ1-1; D remains ambiguous. This CDR3 reads CASSFQGNTEAFF. Here the CDR3 DNA reads TGTGCCAGCAGCTTTCAAGGGAACACTGAAGCTTTCTTT.